One and the same sample provided the 11 T cell receptor beta chains below, sequenced in a study of technical replicates of blood from a few donors. Sequencing used immunoSEQ multiplex PCR; TCRdb keeps in-frame clones, though not all of them. This repertoire shows roughly 80,000 clones, 85% to 95% found once; its top ten account for 0.41%. The sample comprised T cells isolated from PBMCs. The receptors shown here come from a human donor in good health.

V and J are TRBV25-1 and TRBJ1-4, with 8 bases matching TRBD1. CDR1 and CDR2 (germline): MGHDK, SYGVNS. CDR3 length: 18 amino acids. Losses at the gene ends were 4 bases for V and 2 bases for J; bases not matched to a gene: 12. DNA for the CDR3: TGTGCCAGCAGTGCATGGGAGGGACAGGTGAATACTAATGAAAAACTGTTTTTT. Protein: CASSAWEGQVNTNEKLFF.

This clone appeared a single time. The gene calls are TRBV6-5 and TRBJ1-2; maybe TRBD1 (6 bases). Trimming cost V 8 bases and J 8 bases, with 18 bases left between them. Germline values: CDR1 MNHEY, CDR2 SVGAGI. This CDR3 region has 13 residues. The CDR3 here is CASQATGSGGYTF. The DNA of the CDR3 is TGTGCCAGCCAAGCTACAGGGTCGGGAGGCTACACCTTC.

The chain joins TRBV2 to TRBJ2-6, with D perhaps matching TRBD2 (6 bases). The CDR3 is 13 residues long. Trimming removed 4 bases at V and 11 bases at J, with 12 bases between. Germline CDR1 reads SNHLY; CDR2 reads FYNNEI. The CDR3 reads CASSVTREDVLTF. For the CDR3, the DNA is TGTGCCAGCAGTGTGACCAGGGAGGACGTCCTGACTTTC. The full variable domain, with the rest looked up from reference TRBV2 and TRBJ2-6, is EPEVTQTPSHQVTQMGQEVILRCVPISNHLYFYWYRQILGQKVEFLVSFYNNEISEKSEIFDDQFSVERPDGSNFTLKIRSTKLEDSAMYFCASSVTREDVLTFGAGSRLTVL.

The chain is built from TRBV29-1 and TRBJ1-1; D unclear. Germline V gene sequence: CDR1 SQVTM, CDR2 ANQGSEA. Trimming removed 4 bases at V and 3 bases at J, with 9 bases between. This CDR3 contains 12 residues. The chain's CDR3 is CSVARYDTEAFF. In nucleotides, the CDR3 is TGCAGCGTTGCTAGGTACGACACTGAAGCTTTCTTT.

The chain recombines TRBV30 with TRBJ2-2, with 11 bases matching TRBD2. V was pared by 3 bases and J by 5 bases, with 8 bases of the junction left unmatched. The CDR3 extends over 16 amino acids. CDR1 is GTSNPN, CDR2 SVGIG, per germline (reference sequence). The CDR3 protein is CAWSTSGSKVTGELFF. The CDR3 DNA is TGTGCCTGGAGCACTAGCGGGAGCAAGGTAACCGGGGAGCTGTTTTTT.

This chain joins TRBV7-8 and TRBJ2-1, with 7 bases aligning to TRBD2. The CDR3 covers 13 residues. With 3 bases clipped from V and 8 bases from J, the junction kept 4 bases outside the gene matches. Germline CDR1 is SGHVS and CDR2 is FQNEAQ. CDR3 nucleotides: TGTGCCAGCAGCTTCGGCGGGAGCTATGAGCAGTTCTTC. It specifies CASSFGGSYEQFF.

The DNA of the CDR3 is TGTGCCACCAGCAGAGATCTGGCTGCAAAAAGCGAGCAGTACTTC. Its translation is CATSRDLAAKSEQYF. The chain links TRBV15 to TRBJ2-7; D is unresolved. V was shortened by 0 bases and J by 6 bases, with 15 bases between the two germline ends. CDR3 length equals 15 residues. Per the germline V gene, CDR1 is LNHNV and CDR2 is YYDKDF (reference sequence).

This chain joins TRBV6-5 and TRBJ1-1; D is ambiguous. V was cut by 6 bases and J by 5 bases, with 7 bases left in between. This CDR3 comprises 11 residues. The germline V gene encodes CDR1 MNHEY and CDR2 SVGAGI. CDR3 in amino acids: CASRTRTEAFF. In DNA form, the CDR3 reads TGTGCCAGCAGGACGAGGACTGAAGCTTTCTTT.

The chain recombines TRBV9 with TRBJ2-7; 8 bases are a match to TRBD2. The germline CDR1 and CDR2 sequences are SGDLS and YYNGEE. The CDR3 contains 15 residues. J lost 3 bases, V lost 4 bases, and 9 bases had no gene match. The CDR3 is CASSPGGRPHYEQYF. For the CDR3, the DNA is TGTGCCAGCAGCCCGGGGGGGCGGCCTCACTACGAGCAGTACTTC. Looking up the rest from reference TRBV9 and TRBJ2-7 gives the full variable domain: DSGVTQTPKHLITATGQRVTLRCSPRSGDLSVYWYQQSLDQGLQFLIQYYNGEERAKGNILERFSAQQFPDLHSELNLSSLELGDSALYFCASSPGGRPHYEQYFGPGTRLTVT.

This sequence joins TRBV9 and TRBJ2-1, with a possible D match to TRBD2 (5 bases). The CDR3 loop spans 16 amino acids. Between the trimmed V and J ends, which lost 5 bases and 4 bases, there was a span of 19 bases. Germline lookup yields CDR1 SGDLS and CDR2 YYNGEE. The CDR3 reads CASSLGSSGVYNEQFF. CDR3 sequence (DNA): TGTGCCAGCAGTCTAGGATCGAGCGGAGTATACAATGAGCAGTTCTTC. Full variable domain (remainder filled in from reference TRBV9 and TRBJ2-1): DSGVTQTPKHLITATGQRVTLRCSPRSGDLSVYWYQQSLDQGLQFLIQYYNGEERAKGNILERFSAQQFPDLHSELNLSSLELGDSALYFCASSLGSSGVYNEQFFGPGTRLTVL.

Only a few counts were recorded for this clone. This chain joins TRBV9 and TRBJ2-1; 13 bases align to TRBD2. This CDR3 contains 15 residues. Germline lookup yields CDR1 SGDLS and CDR2 YYNGEE. V lost 2 bases, J lost 8 bases, and 4 bases stayed unmatched. The CDR3 coding sequence is TGTGCCAGCAGCGTCCGACTAGCGGGAGGAGATGAGCAGTTCTTC. Translation gives CASSVRLAGGDEQFF.